A single sample gave rise to the 28 T cell receptor beta chains below, sequenced in a study of control samples from healthy donors and cancer patients. Only in-frame clones appear in the TCRdb table, and some are missing; sequencing was by immunoSEQ multiplex PCR. The sample yields fewer than 95,000 clones, around four fifths seen once. Sequenced material: blood. The receptors were gathered from a man in his thirties or forties in good health.

V gene TRBV5-6 combines with J gene TRBJ1-5; D gene unclear. Germline V CDR1 and CDR2: SGHDT, YYEEEE. The ends were cut back, 2 bases at V and 5 bases at J, with 14 bases in the middle. The CDR3 totals 15 residues. The DNA for the CDR3 is TGTGCCAGCAGCTTACGAACTGGATCCCATCAGCCCCAGCATTTT. Its translation: CASSLRTGSHQPQHF.

This chain uses TRBV3-1 (or the pseudogene TRBV3-2) with TRBJ1-1; D not certain. This CDR3 comprises 15 residues. The germline V gene has CDR1 LGHDT and CDR2 YNNKEL (reference sequence). V was shortened by 4 bases and J by 0 bases, with 12 bases between the two germline ends. The CDR3 DNA is TGTGCCAGCAGCCGACCCGGACGGATGAACACTGAAGCTTTCTTT. This gives the protein CASSRPGRMNTEAFF.

This chain joins TRBV7-9 and TRBJ1-5; D may be TRBD1 (5 bases). CDR1 SEHNR and CDR2 FQNEAQ come from the germline V gene (reference sequence). V dropped 4 bases and J dropped 5 bases, with 9 bases sitting between them. There are 13 residues in the CDR3. As DNA, the CDR3 is TGTGCCAGCAGCTGGGGGTCGCATCAGCCCCAGCATTTT. Translating gives CASSWGSHQPQHF. The variable domain in full, completed from reference TRBV7-9 and TRBJ1-5, reads DTGVSQNPRHKITKRGQNVTFRCDPISEHNRLYWYRQTLGQGPEFLTYFQNEAQLEKSRLLSDRFSAERPKGSFSTLEIQRTEQGDSAMYLCASSWGSHQPQHFGDGTRLSIL.

The V gene is TRBV27, the J gene TRBJ1-6, with a tentative D call TRBD1 (5 bases). Germline V gives CDR1 MNHEY, CDR2 SMNVEV (reference sequence). V was trimmed by 7 bases and J by 7 bases, leaving 14 bases between them. The CDR3 has 14 residues. The CDR3 spells CASNDGGWNSPLHF. CDR3 coding DNA: TGTGCCAGCAACGACGGGGGATGGAATTCACCCCTCCACTTT.

The V and J genes are TRBV19 and TRBJ2-3, with 9 bases that match TRBD1. The CDR3 contains 18 residues. V dropped 3 bases and J dropped 3; count of bases not matched to a gene: 13. Germline V gene lookup returns CDR1 LNHDA and CDR2 SQIVND (reference sequence). CDR3 nucleotide sequence: TGTGCCAGTAGTATCGCCTCCGGGACAGGGCTTTTGACAGATACGCAGTATTTT. Amino acids: CASSIASGTGLLTDTQYF. The variable domain in full, completed from reference TRBV19 and TRBJ2-3, reads DGGITQSPKYLFRKEGQNVTLSCEQNLNHDAMYWYRQDPGQGLRLIYYSQIVNDFQKGDIAEGYSVSREKKESFPLTVTSAQKNPTAFYLCASSIASGTGLLTDTQYFGPGTRLTVL.

The V call is TRBV4-2, the J call TRBJ2-1, with TRBD2 matching over 8 bases. V dropped 0 bases and J dropped 3; count of bases not matched to a gene: 4. Germline V gene lookup returns CDR1 LGHNA and CDR2 YNFKEQ. This CDR3 contains 16 residues. The CDR3 here is CASSQEIAGGYNEQFF. The CDR3 DNA is TGTGCCAGCAGCCAAGAAATCGCGGGGGGCTACAATGAGCAGTTCTTC.

This clone was detected a few times. The chain carries TRBV2 and TRBJ1-5; no clear D gene. V was shortened by 6 bases and J by 4 bases, with 7 bases between the two germline ends. This CDR3 is 12 amino acids long. Per germline, CDR1 SNHLY and CDR2 FYNNEI. The CDR3 is CASRDTNQPQHF. The CDR3, as DNA: TGTGCCAGCAGAGACACAAATCAGCCCCAGCATTTT. Full variable domain (outside the CDR3, taken from reference TRBV2 and TRBJ1-5): EPEVTQTPSHQVTQMGQEVILRCVPISNHLYFYWYRQILGQKVEFLVSFYNNEISEKSEIFDDQFSVERPDGSNFTLKIRSTKLEDSAMYFCASRDTNQPQHFGDGTRLSIL.

V gene TRBV7-9 combines with J gene TRBJ2-1; the D gene could be TRBD1 or TRBD2 (6 bases each). Trimming took 8 bases from V and 2 from J, leaving 13 bases between them. CDR3 size: 14 residues. Germline V gives CDR1 SEHNR, CDR2 FQNEAQ (reference sequence). The CDR3 nucleotides read TGTGCCAGCTTAAAGGGGGGCGCCTACAATGAGCAGTTCTTC. It specifies CASLKGGAYNEQFF.

The rearrangement uses TRBV6-5 and TRBJ1-1; D unclear. Trimming removed 4 bases from V and 6 bases from J, with 15 bases in between. The CDR3 consists of 14 residues. Germline V lookup: CDR1 MNHEY, CDR2 SVGAGI. The CDR3 nucleotides are TGTGCCAGCAGTTCCGGACCCCGGTGGTCTGAAGCTTTCTTT. Translation: CASSSGPRWSEAFF.

The sample holds a few counts of this clone. The gene calls are TRBV7-9 and TRBJ1-3; D call uncertain. V lost 1 base, J lost 4 bases, and 5 bases lay in between. CDR1 SEHNR and CDR2 FQNEAQ come from the germline V gene (reference sequence). This CDR3 comprises 13 residues. CDR3 sequence reads: CASSLGEGNTIYF. The CDR3 region has the DNA TGTGCCAGCAGCTTAGGAGAGGGAAACACCATATATTTT.

The chain recombines TRBV30 with TRBJ1-6; no reliable D call. The CDR3 sequence is 15 residues long. The ends were cut back, 4 bases at V and 0 bases at J, with 10 bases in the middle. The germline V gene has CDR1 GTSNPN and CDR2 SVGIG (reference sequence). The CDR3 sequence: CAWIDKSSYNSPLHF. The DNA for the CDR3 is TGTGCCTGGATTGACAAGAGCTCCTATAATTCACCCCTCCACTTT.

This chain joins TRBV19 and TRBJ2-2, with 8 bases identical to TRBD1. V trimming: 3 bases; J trimming: 10 bases; junction bases outside the gene matches: 13. The CDR3 consists of 16 residues. Germline CDR1 is LNHDA and CDR2 is SQIVND (reference sequence). CDR3 sequence: CASSIARLTGVEELFF. In nucleotides, the CDR3 is TGTGCCAGTAGTATTGCGCGATTGACAGGGGTCGAGGAGCTGTTTTTT.

The V and J genes are TRBV6-1 and TRBJ2-5, with 14 bases fitting TRBD2. Germline CDR1 and CDR2: MNHNS and SASEGT. The CDR3 is 15 residues long. V lost 3 bases, J lost 4 bases, and 1 base stayed unmatched. The CDR3 sequence: CASSETSGGAETQYF. The CDR3 nucleotides read TGTGCCAGCAGTGAGACTAGCGGGGGGGCAGAGACCCAGTACTTC.

As for this clone: At one boundary the junction diverges from the germline segment, which might be a read error. Other DNA sequences in this specimen translate into the identical CDR3. This CDR3 is CARSSRQGGHNEQFF. CDR3 nucleotide sequence: TGTGCTAGAAGCTCCCGACAGGGAGGGCACAATGAGCAGTTCTTC. The genes are TRBV5-3 and TRBJ2-1; D may match TRBD1 or TRBD2 (7 bases each). TRBV5-3 is designated an ORF whose function remains uncertain. The CDR3 runs to 15 residues.

This clone was counted only a few times. Other nucleotide sequences from this sample produce the same CDR3. This chain uses TRBV6-5 with TRBJ1-2, with TRBD1 matching over 7 bases. The CDR3 consists of 13 residues. Per the germline V gene, CDR1 is MNHEY and CDR2 is SVGAGI. Trimming at V came to 6 bases and at J to 2 bases, leaving 3 bases not matched to a gene. The CDR3 here is CASSQTGNYGYTF. The DNA for the CDR3 is TGTGCCAGCAGCCAGACAGGGAACTATGGCTACACCTTC.

The chain links TRBV7-9 to TRBJ1-1; D is ambiguous. This CDR3 has 14 amino acids. V dropped 5 bases and J dropped 0 bases, with 10 bases sitting between them. Per the germline V gene, CDR1 is SEHNR and CDR2 is FQNEAQ (reference sequence). The CDR3 region has the DNA TGTGCCAGCAGCCTTTGGACGATGAACACTGAAGCTTTCTTT. Translated: CASSLWTMNTEAFF. Full variable domain (remainder filled in from reference TRBV7-9 and TRBJ1-1): DTGVSQNPRHKITKRGQNVTFRCDPISEHNRLYWYRQTLGQGPEFLTYFQNEAQLEKSRLLSDRFSAERPKGSFSTLEIQRTEQGDSAMYLCASSLWTMNTEAFFGQGTRLTVV.

The chain uses TRBV5-8 and TRBJ2-3; tentative D call: TRBD1 (5 bases). This CDR3 is 16 amino acids long. Germline V CDR1 and CDR2: SGHTS, YDEGEE. Trimming stripped 4 bases from V and 1 base from J, with 16 bases between. This CDR3 reads CASSPVVGARTDTQYF. CDR3 DNA: TGTGCCAGCAGCCCGGTTGTTGGGGCCCGCACAGATACGCAGTATTTT.

The V gene is TRBV19, the J gene TRBJ2-7, with D perhaps TRBD1 (6 bases). This CDR3 is built from 12 residues. Germline V gene data show CDR1 as LNHDA and CDR2 as SQIVND (reference sequence). V shed 6 bases and J shed 3 bases, with 9 bases lying between them. The CDR3 protein is CASSDRRYEQYF. CDR3 coding DNA: TGTGCCAGTAGCGACAGGCGCTACGAGCAGTACTTC.

There are a few counts of this clone. The rearrangement links TRBV5-6 to TRBJ2-7; D tentatively fits TRBD1 or TRBD2 (6 bases each). The CDR3 has 15 amino acids. The V gene lost 4 bases and the J gene lost 6 bases, with 20 bases spanning the gap. Per the germline V gene, CDR1 is SGHDT and CDR2 is YYEEEE. The CDR3 loop is CASSRRRGQGAEQYF. In nucleotides, the CDR3 is TGTGCCAGCAGCCGACGGAGGGGACAAGGCGCCGAGCAGTACTTC.

This sequence joins TRBV19 and TRBJ1-1; D is unclear. Trimming cost V 3 bases and J 1 base, with 6 bases left between them. The CDR3 has 13 residues. Germline V gives CDR1 LNHDA, CDR2 SQIVND (reference sequence). CDR3 amino acids: CASSILANTEAFF. The CDR3 DNA sequence: TGTGCCAGTAGTATCTTGGCGAACACTGAAGCTTTCTTT.

This clone was seen a few times. CDR3 nucleotides: TGTGCCAGCAGTCTCGACAGGGCTTACGGCTACACCTTC. Translation gives CASSLDRAYGYTF. V usage is TRBV2 and J usage is TRBJ1-2; 7 nucleotides match TRBD1. The junction had 8 bases not matched to a gene; V was cut back by 5 bases and J by 8 bases. The CDR3 extends over 13 amino acids. The germline gives CDR1 SNHLY, CDR2 FYNNEI.

This clone appeared once. The rearrangement joins TRBV6-5 to TRBJ1-2; D uncertain. The CDR3 sequence is 13 residues long. Germline values: CDR1 MNHEY, CDR2 SVGAGI. The germline V and J ends were trimmed by 0 bases and 4 bases, with 6 bases remaining between them. CDR3 bases: TGTGCCAGCAGTTACTCGCGGGGCTATGGCTACACCTTC. This sequence encodes CASSYSRGYGYTF.

This chain connects TRBV13 to TRBJ1-6; 8 positions match TRBD1. V trimming: 7 bases; J trimming: 10 bases; junction bases outside the gene matches: 9. The CDR3 is made up of 14 amino acids. The germline V gene has CDR1 PRHDT and CDR2 FYEKMQ (reference sequence). CDR3 nucleotides: TGTGCCAGCAACCCCAGGGGGCTTGGATCACCCCTCCACTTT. Translated, it gives CASNPRGLGSPLHF. Drawing the rest from reference TRBV13 and TRBJ1-6, the complete variable domain is AAGVIQSPRHLIKEKRETATLKCYPIPRHDTVYWYQQGPGQDPQFLISFYEKMQSDKGSIPDRFSAQQFSDYHSELNMSSLELGDSALYFCASNPRGLGSPLHFGNGTRLTVT.

This chain connects TRBV6-4 to TRBJ1-1; D is ambiguous. CDR3 length equals 13 residues. V was clipped by 2 bases and J by 0 bases, with 4 bases between them. Germline V lookup: CDR1 MRHNA, CDR2 SNTAGT. CDR3 bases: TGTGCCAGCAGTGACGAGTTGAACACTGAAGCTTTCTTT. Its protein is CASSDELNTEAFF.

The genes are TRBV6-6 and TRBJ1-6, with D unclear. V was cut by 2 bases and J by 0 bases, with 8 bases left in between. CDR3 length: 16 residues. Looked up from germline, CDR1 is MNHNY and CDR2 is SVGAGI (reference sequence). The CDR3 here is CASSYVRSSYNSPLHF. CDR3 coding DNA: TGTGCCAGCAGTTACGTTCGGAGCTCCTATAATTCACCCCTCCACTTT.

The rearrangement joins TRBV2 to TRBJ1-2; 8 bases are a match to TRBD1. V was pared by 6 bases and J by 2 bases, with 5 bases of the junction left unmatched. This CDR3 has 14 residues. Germline-derived CDR1 and CDR2 are SNHLY and FYNNEI. The DNA for the CDR3 is TGTGCCAGCAGGGAGGACAGGGTGAACTATGGCTACACCTTC. Translated: CASREDRVNYGYTF.

The rearrangement links TRBV7-3 to TRBJ2-1; the D is unclear. The CDR3 consists of 15 residues. Germline-derived CDR1 and CDR2 are SGHTA and FQGTGA. V lost 5 bases, J lost 0 bases, and 11 bases lay in between. The CDR3 loop is CASSPLFSSYNEQFF. In nucleotides, the CDR3 is TGTGCCAGCAGCCCACTATTTAGCTCCTACAATGAGCAGTTCTTC.

This chain uses TRBV2 with TRBJ1-3; D gene unclear. V was pared by 6 bases and J by 0 bases, with 12 bases between. CDR3 length: 15 amino acids. The germline V gene has CDR1 SNHLY and CDR2 FYNNEI. As DNA, the CDR3 is TGTGCCAGCAGGAGGCTGATAGACTCTGGAAACACCATATATTTT. Amino acid sequence: CASRRLIDSGNTIYF.